This TCR beta chain was recovered during a study of technical replicates of blood from several donors. Only in-frame clones appear in the TCRdb table, and some are missing; sequencing was by immunoSEQ multiplex PCR. The repertoire holds roughly 68,000 clones, 95% to 98% seen once, with about 0.31% in the top ten. The receptor comes from a human donor in good health. The sample consisted of T cells isolated from PBMCs.

DNA of the CDR3: TGTGCCAGCAGGGACACCGGGACTATCAATCAGCCCCAGCATTTT. As protein: CASRDTGTINQPQHF. The chain employs TRBV6-6 and TRBJ1-5; D perhaps matches TRBD1 (5 bases). V was trimmed by 6 bases and J by 3 bases, leaving 15 bases between them. The CDR3 is 15 residues long. The germline gives CDR1 MNHNY, CDR2 SVGAGI (reference sequence).